Sequencing of this TCR beta chain was carried out in a study of blood T cell repertoires in COVID-19. Study-level information: Samples representing acute and convalescent COVID-19 were sourced from the United States, Italy and Spain. Sources were T cells, B-cell-depleted T cells, or PBMCs; the material itself was cDNA or gDNA.

Original analysis: Reference gene primers were amplified, and this amplification served to estimate nucleated cell counts. Assay used: immunoSEQ multiplex PCR; TCRdb lists only in-frame clones, some missing. V and J calls and clone size follow that table, whereas D and trimming were derived from the DNA. Among fewer than 700,000 clones, roughly nine tenths were seen once, and the ten largest hold 7.5% to 9%. The CDR3 is made up of 17 amino acids. The germline gives CDR1 PRHDT, CDR2 FYEKMQ (reference sequence). J was trimmed by 7 bases and V by 8 bases; bases with no gene match: 19. One Seattle source followed patients from active infection through their disease course.

The receptor was isolated from a woman aged 45-59 years with COVID-19, enrolled during active disease. The source material was peripheral blood. J is TRBJ2-5 and V is TRBV13; 10 bases match TRBD2. For the CDR3, the DNA is TGTGCCAGCCGCGAAAGCAGAAGCGGGGGGGAGCGGCGGACCCAGTACTTC. Amino acid sequence: CASRESRSGGERRTQYF. Full variable domain (missing parts from reference TRBV13 and TRBJ2-5): AAGVIQSPRHLIKEKRETATLKCYPIPRHDTVYWYQQGPGQDPQFLISFYEKMQSDKGSIPDRFSAQQFSDYHSELNMSSLELGDSALYFCASRESRSGGERRTQYFGPGTRLLVL.